These T cell receptor beta chains were read from a single sample in a study of T cell responses to AZD1222 COVID-19 vaccine. Data came from immunoSEQ multiplex PCR; TCRdb stores just in-frame clones and leaves some out. This table has fewer than 200,000 clones, 92% appearing once. The sequencing used peripheral blood, collected on day 0 of AZD1222 vaccination. These receptors all come from an adult in good health. Both conserved end residues are part of each CDR3. The order of the fields is clone size, V gene, J gene, D gene, CDR3 DNA, CDR3 protein. The D gene is left open where the match is weak. The size field is filled for only some rows; it gives once, few, many or a size class.

clone_size: .
v_call: TRBV19
j_call: TRBJ2-2
d_call: .
cdr3_nt: TGTGCCAGTACCAGGAGGACCGGGGAGCTGTTTTTT
cdr3_aa: CASTRRTGELFF

clone_size: .
v_call: TRBV5-6
j_call: TRBJ2-7
d_call: .
cdr3_nt: TGTGCCAGCAGTTACCCTAGGGGAGGGGGCTACGAGCAGTACTTC
cdr3_aa: CASSYPRGGGYEQYF

clone_size: .
v_call: TRBV18
j_call: TRBJ1-1
d_call: .
cdr3_nt: TGTGCCAGCTCACCACCTCCCGGCACCCATTTAGCGGGGATGTCCCTAACGAACACTGAAGCTTTCTTT
cdr3_aa: CASSPPPGTHLAGMSLTNTEAFF

clone_size: .
v_call: TRBV7-2
j_call: TRBJ2-5
d_call: TRBD2
cdr3_nt: TGTGCCAGCAGCCCCGGGGCTAGCGGGAGGGAATGGGCAGAGACCCAGTACTTC
cdr3_aa: CASSPGASGREWAETQYF

clone_size: .
v_call: TRBV7-9
j_call: TRBJ2-4
d_call: .
cdr3_nt: TGTGCCAGCAGCCTCCGGACTCCACTAGCCAAAAACATTCAGTACTTC
cdr3_aa: CASSLRTPLAKNIQYF

clone_size: .
v_call: TRBV10-3
j_call: TRBJ1-2
d_call: .
cdr3_nt: TGTGCCATCAGACAGGGAGCAGAGAATGGCTACACCTTC
cdr3_aa: CAIRQGAENGYTF

clone_size: .
v_call: TRBV4-3
j_call: TRBJ1-5
d_call: TRBD1
cdr3_nt: TGCGCCAGCAGCCCAGGGACAGGGGTTCAGCCCCAGCATTTT
cdr3_aa: CASSPGTGVQPQHF

clone_size: .
v_call: TRBV19
j_call: TRBJ1-2
d_call: .
cdr3_nt: TGTGCCAGTACCGGATTAGCTAACTATGGCTACACCTTC
cdr3_aa: CASTGLANYGYTF

clone_size: .
v_call: TRBV6-6
j_call: TRBJ1-1
d_call: .
cdr3_nt: TGTGCATCGGGCGGGGAGAACACTGAAGCTTTCTTT
cdr3_aa: CASGGENTEAFF

clone_size: .
v_call: TRBV5-1
j_call: TRBJ2-3
d_call: TRBD2
cdr3_nt: TGCGCCAGCAGCTTGGCCGGGGGGGCCAGAGATACGCAGTATTTT
cdr3_aa: CASSLAGGARDTQYF

clone_size: .
v_call: TRBV2
j_call: TRBJ1-1
d_call: .
cdr3_nt: TGTGCCAGCACTACCTTCACTGAAGCTTTCTTT
cdr3_aa: CASTTFTEAFF

clone_size: .
v_call: TRBV10-3
j_call: TRBJ2-3
d_call: TRBD2
cdr3_nt: TGTGCCATCTCTAGCGGGAGCGCCATTAGCACAGATACGCAGTATTTT
cdr3_aa: CAISSGSAISTDTQYF

clone_size: once
v_call: TRBV28
j_call: TRBJ1-6
d_call: TRBD1
cdr3_nt: TGTGCCAGCAGTCCGGGACAGGGGCTAGGCTCCTATAATTCACCCCTCCACTTT
cdr3_aa: CASSPGQGLGSYNSPLHF

clone_size: .
v_call: TRBV7-9
j_call: TRBJ1-1
d_call: TRBD1
cdr3_nt: TGTGCCAGCAGCGCACTTACAGGGGGCGGCACTGAAGCTTTCTTT
cdr3_aa: CASSALTGGGTEAFF

clone_size: .
v_call: TRBV7-9
j_call: TRBJ2-2
d_call: .
cdr3_nt: TGTGCCAGCAGCTCCCCGTCGAACACCGGGGAGCTGTTTTTT
cdr3_aa: CASSSPSNTGELFF

clone_size: .
v_call: TRBV25-1
j_call: TRBJ1-2
d_call: .
cdr3_nt: TGTGCCAGCAGTGAAAACGGGGCCTCTGGGACGGTCTATGGCTACACCTTC
cdr3_aa: CASSENGASGTVYGYTF

clone_size: .
v_call: TRBV7-9
j_call: TRBJ1-1
d_call: .
cdr3_nt: TGTGCCAGCAGTTGGGGGGGATGGTCTGAAGCTTTCTTT
cdr3_aa: CASSWGGWSEAFF

clone_size: .
v_call: TRBV15
j_call: TRBJ1-2
d_call: .
cdr3_nt: TGTGCCACCAGCAGCCGCCAGGCGGGTGTCTATGGCTACACCTTC
cdr3_aa: CATSSRQAGVYGYTF

clone_size: .
v_call: TRBV7-9
j_call: TRBJ1-1
d_call: .
cdr3_nt: TGTGCCAGCAGCCCAAGTTCCGTCACTGAAGCTTTCTTT
cdr3_aa: CASSPSSVTEAFF

clone_size: once
v_call: TRBV18
j_call: TRBJ1-5
d_call: TRBD1
cdr3_nt: TGTGCCAGCTCCCCGGCCGCAGGACAGGGAAGAGGTCAGCCCCAGCATTTT
cdr3_aa: CASSPAAGQGRGQPQHF

clone_size: .
v_call: TRBV6-5
j_call: TRBJ2-7
d_call: .
cdr3_nt: TGTGCCAGCATTGGTGGGGCGATCCACGAGCAGTACTTC
cdr3_aa: CASIGGAIHEQYF

clone_size: .
v_call: TRBV7-2
j_call: TRBJ2-3
d_call: TRBD2
cdr3_nt: TGTGCCAAACGGGGCCTAGCGGACACAGATACGCAGTATTTT
cdr3_aa: CAKRGLADTDTQYF

clone_size: .
v_call: TRBV6-1
j_call: TRBJ1-2
d_call: .
cdr3_nt: TGTGCCAGCAGTGAAGATCTAGAGAAGCAGTATGGCTACACCTTC
cdr3_aa: CASSEDLEKQYGYTF

clone_size: .
v_call: TRBV2
j_call: TRBJ1-1
d_call: .
cdr3_nt: TGTGCCAGCAGTGATGGGGCCTCATGGGCGAGCACTGAAGCTTTCTTT
cdr3_aa: CASSDGASWASTEAFF

clone_size: .
v_call: TRBV5-1
j_call: TRBJ2-1
d_call: TRBD2
cdr3_nt: TGCGCCAGCAGGATAGCGGCGGGGGAATACAATGAGCAGTTCTTC
cdr3_aa: CASRIAAGEYNEQFF

clone_size: .
v_call: TRBV5-4
j_call: TRBJ1-4
d_call: .
cdr3_nt: TGTGCCAGCAGCTTGCGGGACTCGAGTGAAAAACTGTTTTTT
cdr3_aa: CASSLRDSSEKLFF

clone_size: .
v_call: TRBV5-5
j_call: TRBJ1-1
d_call: .
cdr3_nt: TGTGCCAGCAGCTTGTCAGGGGCCCCTGAAGCTTTCTTT
cdr3_aa: CASSLSGAPEAFF

clone_size: .
v_call: TRBV7-2
j_call: TRBJ2-1
d_call: .
cdr3_nt: TGTGCCAGCAGCTTACAGGGTAGCGCCACCTACAATGAGCAGTTCTTC
cdr3_aa: CASSLQGSATYNEQFF

clone_size: few
v_call: TRBV28
j_call: TRBJ1-1
d_call: .
cdr3_nt: TGTGCCAGCGTTTCAACAGTTGCCACTGAAGCTTTCTTT
cdr3_aa: CASVSTVATEAFF

clone_size: .
v_call: TRBV21-1
j_call: TRBJ2-3
d_call: .
cdr3_nt: TGTGCCAGCAGTGTTCCGCAAGGGGGGCTAAGGACAGATACGCAGTATTTT
cdr3_aa: CASSVPQGGLRTDTQYF

clone_size: .
v_call: TRBV2
j_call: TRBJ2-1
d_call: .
cdr3_nt: TGTGCCACACCCCAGGGGAATGAGCAGTTCTTC
cdr3_aa: CATPQGNEQFF